A single sample gave rise to the 29 T cell receptor beta chains below, sequenced in a study of radiotherapy plus CTLA-4 blockade in lung cancer. Clones were sequenced by immunoSEQ multiplex PCR, and TCRdb holds only the in-frame ones, with some missing. Among some 60,000 clones listed, around 79% were seen once. The specimen comprised peripheral blood, sampled from a patient treated with radiotherapy plus ipilimumab. The receptors were sampled from a human donor with non-small cell lung cancer who had a complete response to radiotherapy plus ipilimumab.

This clone appeared once. The chain uses TRBV30 and TRBJ1-1, with D maybe TRBD1 (6 bases). The CDR3 is 14 amino acids. Trimming shortened V by 4 bases and J by 0 bases, and 12 bases separated the two germline ends. Germline V gene lookup returns CDR1 GTSNPN and CDR2 SVGIG (reference sequence). In nucleotides, the CDR3 is TGTGCCTGGAACGGGAGGGGGATGAACACTGAAGCTTTCTTT. Its translation is CAWNGRGMNTEAFF.

This chain joins TRBV4-3 and TRBJ2-3; 7 bases fit TRBD2. This CDR3 is built from 17 residues. J lost 3 bases, V lost 5 bases, and 14 bases had no gene match. The germline V gene encodes CDR1 LGHNA and CDR2 YSLEER. CDR3 DNA: TGCGCCAGCAGCTCCCGACTAGCCCCCAATCCGACAGATACGCAGTATTTT. Translated: CASSSRLAPNPTDTQYF.

V and J are TRBV29-1 and TRBJ2-2; D remains unclear. V lost 7 bases and J lost 6, with 9 bases in between. Germline V CDR1 and CDR2: SQVTM, ANQGSEA. The CDR3 consists of 11 residues. CDR3 sequence: CSAQLAGELFF. As DNA, the CDR3 is TGCAGCGCCCAGTTGGCCGGGGAGCTGTTTTTT.

This chain links TRBV9 with TRBJ2-1, with D perhaps matching TRBD1 (5 bases). This CDR3 spans 14 amino acids. Germline CDR1 and CDR2: SGDLS and YYNGEE. V lost 4 bases and J 0 bases, leaving 8 bases between the germline ends. The CDR3 sequence: CASSSGFSYNEQFF. The CDR3, as DNA: TGTGCCAGCAGCTCAGGGTTCTCCTACAATGAGCAGTTCTTC.

The chain joins TRBV19 to TRBJ1-5; D is possibly TRBD1 (6 bases). The germline gives CDR1 LNHDA, CDR2 SQIVND (reference sequence). V shed 6 bases and J shed 0 bases, with 18 bases lying between them. This CDR3 region has 17 residues. CDR3 loop: CASSPRGGGTSNQPQHF. CDR3 nucleotide sequence: TGTGCCAGTAGCCCTCGAGGGGGGGGCACTAGCAATCAGCCCCAGCATTTT.

The rearrangement joins TRBV2 to TRBJ1-5; 9 nucleotides align to TRBD1. The CDR3 covers 15 residues. V was clipped by 7 bases and J by 2 bases; unmatched bases: 6. CDR1 and CDR2 from the germline V gene are SNHLY and FYNNEI. The CDR3 loop reads CASNRGTGRNQPQHF. The CDR3, as DNA: TGTGCCAGCAACCGAGGGACAGGGCGCAATCAGCCCCAGCATTTT.

The V gene is TRBV5-4, the J gene TRBJ2-1; TRBD2 agrees at 12 bases. The CDR3 length is 15 residues. Trimming took 2 bases from V and 10 from J; bases not matched to a gene: 7. CDR1 is SGHNT, CDR2 YYREEE, per germline (reference sequence). DNA of the CDR3: TGTGCCAGCAGCTTCTTGACTAGCGGGAGAGAAGAGCAGTTCTTC. The encoded protein is CASSFLTSGREEQFF.

The rearrangement links TRBV18 to TRBJ1-2, with 7 nucleotides matching TRBD1. The CDR3 runs to 15 residues. The germline V gene has CDR1 KGHSH and CDR2 LQKENI. The junction had 8 bases not matched to a gene; V was cut back by 3 bases and J by 4 bases. The CDR3 loop is CASSPDRALIYGYTF. The CDR3, as DNA: TGTGCCAGCTCACCCGACAGGGCCCTTATCTATGGCTACACCTTC.

The rearrangement links TRBV30 to TRBJ1-3, with TRBD1 identical over 11 bases. The V segment lost 4 bases and the J segment 3 bases; nucleotides outside the gene matches: 17. The CDR3 is made up of 19 amino acids. Germline lookup yields CDR1 GTSNPN and CDR2 SVGIG (reference sequence). CDR3 sequence: CAWMMGQGVFLSNGNTIYF. Written as DNA, the CDR3 is TGTGCCTGGATGATGGGACAGGGGGTATTTCTTTCGAATGGAAACACCATATATTTT.

The rearrangement links TRBV6-5 to TRBJ1-2, with 7 bases lining up with TRBD1. Trimming removed 1 base from V and 2 bases from J; junction bases left unmatched: 1. Germline lookup yields CDR1 MNHEY and CDR2 SVGAGI. This CDR3 has 14 amino acids. CDR3 region: CASSYLTGNYGYTF. CDR3 DNA: TGTGCCAGCAGTTACTTGACAGGGAACTATGGCTACACCTTC.

V and J are TRBV6-1 and TRBJ2-6; D gene uncertain. The CDR3 sequence is 15 residues long. Looked up from germline, CDR1 is MNHNS and CDR2 is SASEGT. The V end lost 0 bases, the J end lost 0 bases, and 3 bases lay between the germline ends. The DNA of the CDR3 is TGTGCCAGCAGTGAAGCGGCCTCTGGGGCCAACGTCCTGACTTTC. Encoded protein: CASSEAASGANVLTF.

This chain connects TRBV7-9 to TRBJ2-6, with TRBD1 as a possible D gene (5 bases). The germline V and J ends were trimmed by 11 bases and 0 bases, with 17 bases remaining between them. Germline values: CDR1 SEHNR, CDR2 FQNEAQ (reference sequence). This CDR3 is built from 16 residues. The CDR3 loop is CAPQAGPFSGANVLTF. CDR3 in DNA: TGTGCCCCTCAGGCAGGGCCCTTCTCTGGGGCCAACGTCCTGACTTTC.

The chain is built from TRBV19 and TRBJ2-3, with 12 bases lining up with TRBD2. The V gene's germline CDR1 is LNHDA and CDR2 SQIVND (reference sequence). Germline trimming cut 3 bases from V and 0 bases from J; bases unmatched to any gene: 4. The CDR3 loop spans 17 amino acids. CDR3 amino acids: CASSITGTSGSTDTQYF. DNA for the CDR3: TGTGCCAGTAGTATCACCGGGACTAGCGGGAGCACAGATACGCAGTATTTT.

The chain uses TRBV25-1 and TRBJ1-4, with 8 bases matching TRBD1. In germline, CDR1 is MGHDK, CDR2 SYGVNS. The CDR3 is made up of 13 amino acids. V shed 4 bases and J 8 bases; nucleotides not matched to a gene: 3. The CDR3 here is CASSARQGEKLFF. CDR3 coding DNA: TGTGCCAGCAGTGCGCGACAGGGGGAAAAACTGTTTTTT.

The chain has TRBV11-3 and TRBJ2-2; 13 positions agree with TRBD2. Germline lookup yields CDR1 SGHNT and CDR2 YENEEA. Trimming took 3 bases from V and 4 from J; bases not matched to a gene: 8. This CDR3 is 18 amino acids long. The CDR3 loop reads CASSFGTSGGGGTGELFF. The DNA for the CDR3 is TGTGCCAGCAGCTTTGGTACTAGCGGGGGGGGCGGCACCGGGGAGCTGTTTTTT.

The rearrangement links TRBV7-6 to TRBJ1-1, with 8 bases matching TRBD1. The V and J ends lost 5 bases and 8 bases, in that order; junction bases with no gene match: 7. The CDR3 consists of 13 residues. Per germline, CDR1 SGHVS and CDR2 FNYEAQ. The CDR3 loop reads CASSQDRVREAFF. CDR3 nucleotides: TGTGCCAGCAGCCAGGACAGGGTCCGCGAAGCTTTCTTT.

This chain uses TRBV19 with TRBJ1-3; unclear D gene. Germline V CDR1 and CDR2: LNHDA, SQIVND (reference sequence). Trimming shortened V by 1 base and J by 9 bases, and 4 bases separated the two germline ends. The CDR3 is 11 amino acids. The CDR3 here is CASSIAGTIYF. In DNA, the CDR3 is TGTGCCAGTAGTATAGCGGGCACCATATATTTT.

This chain connects TRBV11-2 to TRBJ2-1; 11 bases are shared with TRBD1. The CDR3 is 18 amino acids. Germline V CDR1 and CDR2: SGHAT, FQNNGV. The junction had 12 bases not matched to a gene; V was cut back by 4 bases and J by 4 bases. The chain's CDR3 is CASSSHWTGGKMYNEQFF. In DNA, the CDR3 is TGTGCCAGCAGCTCCCATTGGACAGGGGGCAAAATGTACAATGAGCAGTTCTTC.

The genes are TRBV18 and TRBJ1-1, with D possibly being TRBD1 (5 bases). V lost 4 bases and J 3 bases, leaving 15 bases between the germline ends. In germline, CDR1 is KGHSH, CDR2 LQKENI. The CDR3 runs 15 residues. Here the CDR3 reads CASSRGQALYTEAFF. The CDR3 coding sequence is TGTGCCAGCTCACGGGGCCAGGCCTTGTACACTGAAGCTTTCTTT.

This clone appeared once. The V gene is TRBV6-1, the J gene TRBJ1-4; 7 bases line up with TRBD1. The CDR3 loop spans 14 amino acids. Germline CDR1 MNHNS, CDR2 SASEGT. The J segment lost 14 bases and the V segment lost 5 bases, leaving 14 bases of the junction unmatched. The CDR3 DNA sequence: TGTGCCAGCAGTAACCGGGACAGACCTACTTTTCTGTTTTTT. Residues: CASSNRDRPTFLFF.

V and J are TRBV18 and TRBJ2-3; TRBD2 aligns across 12 bases. This CDR3 is 16 amino acids long. The germline V gene encodes CDR1 KGHSH and CDR2 LQKENI. The V and J ends lost 5 bases and 7 bases, in that order; junction bases with no gene match: 10. The CDR3 reads CASSSSGRGISNTQYF. For the CDR3, the DNA is TGTGCCAGCTCATCTAGCGGGAGGGGAATATCCAATACGCAGTATTTT.

In this sample, this clone turned up once. This chain uses TRBV7-8 with TRBJ1-5; D call uncertain. Looked up from germline, CDR1 is SGHVS and CDR2 is FQNEAQ. The CDR3 covers 14 residues. The V gene lost 1 base and the J gene lost 6 bases, with 10 bases spanning the gap. CDR3: CASSLESIRQPQHF. DNA for the CDR3: TGTGCCAGCAGCTTAGAAAGCATTCGTCAGCCCCAGCATTTT. Based on the CDR3 plus reference TRBV7-8 and TRBJ1-5, the full variable domain is GAGVSQSPRYKVAKRGQDVALRCDPISGHVSLFWYQQALGQGPEFLTYFQNEAQLDKSGLPSDRFFAERPEGSVSTLKIQRTQQEDSAVYLCASSLESIRQPQHFGDGTRLSIL.

The rearrangement links TRBV7-9 to TRBJ2-5; weak D call: TRBD1 (6 bases). V was trimmed by 5 bases and J by 5 bases, leaving 9 bases between them. This CDR3 spans 12 amino acids. Germline values: CDR1 SEHNR, CDR2 FQNEAQ (reference sequence). As DNA, the CDR3 is TGTGCCAGCAGCATCCAGGGGGAGACCCAGTACTTC. Translating gives CASSIQGETQYF.

V is TRBV11-2 and J is TRBJ2-3, with 12 nucleotides matching TRBD2. The CDR3 contains 15 residues. The ends lost 1 base at V and 4 bases at J; junction bases unmatched: 0. Germline V gene data show CDR1 as SGHAT and CDR2 as FQNNGV. CDR3 DNA sequence: TGTGCCAGCAGCTTAGGACTAGCGGGGGCAGATACGCAGTATTTT. It codes for CASSLGLAGADTQYF.

The J gene is TRBJ1-1, the V gene TRBV15; 7 bases fit TRBD1. Germline V gene lookup returns CDR1 LNHNV and CDR2 YYDKDF (reference sequence). Germline trimming cut 3 bases from V and 11 bases from J; bases unmatched to any gene: 6. The CDR3 totals 12 residues. CDR3 region: CATSSRTGDAFF. The CDR3 DNA sequence: TGTGCCACCAGCAGTAGAACAGGGGACGCTTTCTTT.

Worth noting for this clone: One end of the junction is discordant with germline, which a read error may explain. The rearrangement uses TRBV7-7 and TRBJ2-1; 10 positions agree with TRBD1. Per the germline V gene, CDR1 is SSHAT and CDR2 is FNYEAQ (reference sequence). This CDR3 spans 15 amino acids. The CDR3 sequence is CASSTGQGTYNEQFF. The CDR3 nucleotides read TGTGCTAGCAGCACGGGACAGGGGACCTACAATGAGCAGTTCTTC.

V gene TRBV6-5 combines with J gene TRBJ1-3, with D unresolved. The CDR3 sequence is 14 residues long. The germline V and J ends were trimmed by 5 bases and 4 bases, with 12 bases remaining between them. In germline, CDR1 is MNHEY, CDR2 SVGAGI. CDR3 bases: TGTGCCAGCAGTCGATACGGAGAGGGAAACACCATATATTTT. This gives the protein CASSRYGEGNTIYF.

The J gene is TRBJ2-2, the V gene TRBV7-2, with 11 bases aligning to TRBD2. Unmatched junction bases numbered 10, after V lost 5 bases and J lost 8 bases. Germline lookup yields CDR1 SGHTA and CDR2 FQGNSA. The CDR3 consists of 16 residues. The CDR3 DNA reads as TGTGCCAGCAGCGTCTATAGCGGGGGGGGGATTGGGGAGCTGTTTTTT. Its protein product is CASSVYSGGGIGELFF. The full variable domain, rest sourced from reference TRBV7-2 and TRBJ2-2, is GAGVSQSPSNKVTEKGKDVELRCDPISGHTALYWYRQSLGQGLEFLIYFQGNSAPDKSGLPSDRFSAERTGGSVSTLTIQRTQQEDSAVYLCASSVYSGGGIGELFFGEGSRLTVL.

This chain joins TRBV5-1 and TRBJ1-1, with D possibly matching TRBD1 (6 bases). Germline V CDR1 and CDR2: SGHRS, YFSETQ. V lost 2 bases, J lost 2 bases, and 13 bases lay in between. This CDR3 is 15 amino acids long. The chain's CDR3 is CASSFLDRSNTEAFF. CDR3 coding DNA: TGCGCCAGCAGCTTTTTGGACAGAAGCAACACTGAAGCTTTCTTT.